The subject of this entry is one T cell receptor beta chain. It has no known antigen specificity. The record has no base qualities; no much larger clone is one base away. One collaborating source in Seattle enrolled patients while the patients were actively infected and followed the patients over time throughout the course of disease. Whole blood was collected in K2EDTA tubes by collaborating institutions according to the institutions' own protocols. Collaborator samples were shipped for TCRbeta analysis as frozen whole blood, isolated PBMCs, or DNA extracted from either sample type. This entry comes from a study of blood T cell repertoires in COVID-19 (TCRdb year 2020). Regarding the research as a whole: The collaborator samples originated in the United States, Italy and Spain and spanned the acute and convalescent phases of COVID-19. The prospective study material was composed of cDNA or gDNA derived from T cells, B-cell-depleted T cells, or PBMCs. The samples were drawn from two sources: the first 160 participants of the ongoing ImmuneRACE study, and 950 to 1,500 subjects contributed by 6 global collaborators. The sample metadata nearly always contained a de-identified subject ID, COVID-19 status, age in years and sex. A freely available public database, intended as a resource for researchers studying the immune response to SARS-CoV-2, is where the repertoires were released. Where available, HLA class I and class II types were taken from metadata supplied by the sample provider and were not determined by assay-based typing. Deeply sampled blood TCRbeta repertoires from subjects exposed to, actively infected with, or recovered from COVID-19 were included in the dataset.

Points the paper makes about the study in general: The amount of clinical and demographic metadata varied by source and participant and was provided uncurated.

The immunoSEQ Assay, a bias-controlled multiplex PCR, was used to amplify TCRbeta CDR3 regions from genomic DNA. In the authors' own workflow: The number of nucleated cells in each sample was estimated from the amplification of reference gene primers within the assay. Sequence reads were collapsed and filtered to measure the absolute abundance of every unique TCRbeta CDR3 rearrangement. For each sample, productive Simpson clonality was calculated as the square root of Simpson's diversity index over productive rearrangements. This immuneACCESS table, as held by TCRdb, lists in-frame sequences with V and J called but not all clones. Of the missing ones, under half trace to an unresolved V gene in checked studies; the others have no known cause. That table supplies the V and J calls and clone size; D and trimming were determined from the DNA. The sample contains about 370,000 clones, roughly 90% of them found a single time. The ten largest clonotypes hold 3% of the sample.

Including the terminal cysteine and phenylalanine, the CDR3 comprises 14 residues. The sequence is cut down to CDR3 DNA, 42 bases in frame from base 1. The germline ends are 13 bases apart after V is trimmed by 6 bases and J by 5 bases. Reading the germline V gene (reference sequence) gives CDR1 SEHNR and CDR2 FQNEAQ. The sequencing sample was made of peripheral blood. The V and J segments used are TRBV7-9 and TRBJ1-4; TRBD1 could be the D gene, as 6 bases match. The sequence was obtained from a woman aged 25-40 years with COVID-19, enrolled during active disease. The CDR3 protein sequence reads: CASREQGPNEKLFF. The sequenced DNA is TGTGCCAGCAGGGAACAGGGACCCAATGAAAAACTGTTTTTT.